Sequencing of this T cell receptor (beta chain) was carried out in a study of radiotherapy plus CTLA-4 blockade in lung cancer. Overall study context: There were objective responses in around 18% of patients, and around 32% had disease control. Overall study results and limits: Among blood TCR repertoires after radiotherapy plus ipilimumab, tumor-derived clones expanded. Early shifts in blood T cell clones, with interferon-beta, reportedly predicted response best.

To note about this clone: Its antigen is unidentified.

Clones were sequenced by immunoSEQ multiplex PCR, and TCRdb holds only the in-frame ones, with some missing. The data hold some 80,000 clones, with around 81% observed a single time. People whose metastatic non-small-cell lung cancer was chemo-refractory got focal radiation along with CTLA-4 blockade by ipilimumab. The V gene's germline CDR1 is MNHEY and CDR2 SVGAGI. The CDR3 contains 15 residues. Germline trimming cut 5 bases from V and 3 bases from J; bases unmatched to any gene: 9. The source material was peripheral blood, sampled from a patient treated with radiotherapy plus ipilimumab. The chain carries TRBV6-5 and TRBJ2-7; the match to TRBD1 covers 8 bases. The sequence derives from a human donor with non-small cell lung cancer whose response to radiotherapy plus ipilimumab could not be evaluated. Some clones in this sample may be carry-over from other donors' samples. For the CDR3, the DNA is TGTGCCAGCAGTGGGGCGAGGACAGGGATCTACGAGCAGTACTTC. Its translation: CASSGARTGIYEQYF.